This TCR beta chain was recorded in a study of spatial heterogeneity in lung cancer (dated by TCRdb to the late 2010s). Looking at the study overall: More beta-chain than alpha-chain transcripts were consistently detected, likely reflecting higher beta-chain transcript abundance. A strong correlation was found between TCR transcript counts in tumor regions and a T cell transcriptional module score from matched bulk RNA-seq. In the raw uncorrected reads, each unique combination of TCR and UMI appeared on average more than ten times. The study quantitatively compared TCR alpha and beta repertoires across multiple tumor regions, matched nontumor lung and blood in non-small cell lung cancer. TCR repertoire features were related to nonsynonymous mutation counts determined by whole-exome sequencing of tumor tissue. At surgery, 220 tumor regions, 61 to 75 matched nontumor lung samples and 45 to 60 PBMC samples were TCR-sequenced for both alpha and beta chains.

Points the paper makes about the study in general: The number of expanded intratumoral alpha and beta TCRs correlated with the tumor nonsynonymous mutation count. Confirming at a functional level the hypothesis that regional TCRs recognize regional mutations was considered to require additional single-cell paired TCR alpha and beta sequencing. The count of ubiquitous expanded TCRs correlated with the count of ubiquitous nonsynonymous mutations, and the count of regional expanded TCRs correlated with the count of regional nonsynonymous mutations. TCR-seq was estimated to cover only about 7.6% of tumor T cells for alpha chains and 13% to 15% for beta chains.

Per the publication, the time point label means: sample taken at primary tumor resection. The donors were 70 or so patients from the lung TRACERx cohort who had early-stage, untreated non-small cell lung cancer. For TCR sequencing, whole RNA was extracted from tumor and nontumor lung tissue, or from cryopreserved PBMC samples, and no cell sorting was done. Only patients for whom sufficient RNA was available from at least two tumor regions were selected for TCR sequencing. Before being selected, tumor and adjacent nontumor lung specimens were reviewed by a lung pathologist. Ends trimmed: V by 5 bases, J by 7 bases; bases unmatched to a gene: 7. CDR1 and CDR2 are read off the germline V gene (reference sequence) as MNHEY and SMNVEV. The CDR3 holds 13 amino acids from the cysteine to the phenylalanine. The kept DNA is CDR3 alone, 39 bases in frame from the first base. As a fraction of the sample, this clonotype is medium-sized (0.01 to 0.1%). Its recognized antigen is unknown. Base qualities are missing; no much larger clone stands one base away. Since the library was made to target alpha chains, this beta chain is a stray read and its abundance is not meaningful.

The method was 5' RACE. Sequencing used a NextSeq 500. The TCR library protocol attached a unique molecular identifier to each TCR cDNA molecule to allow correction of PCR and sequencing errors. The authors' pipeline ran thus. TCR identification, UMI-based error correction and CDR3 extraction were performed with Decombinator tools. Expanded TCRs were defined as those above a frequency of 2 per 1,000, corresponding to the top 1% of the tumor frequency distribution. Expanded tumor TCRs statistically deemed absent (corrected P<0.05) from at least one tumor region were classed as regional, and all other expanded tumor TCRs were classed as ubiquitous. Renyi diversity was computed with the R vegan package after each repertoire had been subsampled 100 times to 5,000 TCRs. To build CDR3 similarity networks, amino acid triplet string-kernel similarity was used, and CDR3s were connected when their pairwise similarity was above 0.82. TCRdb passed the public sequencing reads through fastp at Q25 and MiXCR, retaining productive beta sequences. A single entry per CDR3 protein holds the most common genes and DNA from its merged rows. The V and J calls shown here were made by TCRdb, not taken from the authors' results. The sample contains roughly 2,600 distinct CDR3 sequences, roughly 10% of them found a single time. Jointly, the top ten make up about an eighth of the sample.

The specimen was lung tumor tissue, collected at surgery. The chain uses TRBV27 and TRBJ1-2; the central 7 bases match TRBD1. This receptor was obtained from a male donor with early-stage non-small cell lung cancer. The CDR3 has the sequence CASSEGQERGYTF. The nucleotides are TGTGCCAGCAGTGAAGGACAGGAACGTGGCTACACCTTC.